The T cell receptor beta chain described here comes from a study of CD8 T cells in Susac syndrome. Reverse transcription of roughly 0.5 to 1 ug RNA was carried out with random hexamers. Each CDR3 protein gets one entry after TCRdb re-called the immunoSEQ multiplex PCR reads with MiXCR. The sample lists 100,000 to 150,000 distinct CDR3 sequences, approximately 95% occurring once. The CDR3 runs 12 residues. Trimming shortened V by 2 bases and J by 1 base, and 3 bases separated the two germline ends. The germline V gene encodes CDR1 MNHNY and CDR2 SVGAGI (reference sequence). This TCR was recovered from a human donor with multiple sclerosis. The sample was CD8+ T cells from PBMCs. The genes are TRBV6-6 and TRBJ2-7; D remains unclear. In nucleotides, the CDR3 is TGTGCCAGCAGTTACGAATCCTACGAGCAGTACGTC. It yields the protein CASSYESYEQYV.